This TCR beta chain was identified in a study of blood T cell repertoires in COVID-19. Background on the study: The United States, Italy and Spain supplied acute and convalescent COVID-19 samples.

After removal of 6 bases from V and 2 bases from J, the junction contained 7 bases not matched to a gene. CDR1 and CDR2 from the germline V gene are MDHEN and SYDVKM. The CDR3 runs to 15 residues. Clones were sequenced by immunoSEQ multiplex PCR, and TCRdb holds only the in-frame ones, with some missing. The sample holds about 400,000 clones; around 92% are singletons and the top ten take around 1.7%. What was sequenced was PBMCs or T cells enriched from blood (not recorded which). The chain carries TRBV28 and TRBJ1-3; 7 bases align to TRBD1. The TCR sequence derives from a woman aged 30 to 39 who had recovered from COVID-19. Here the CDR3 DNA reads TGTGCCAGCAGCCTACAGGGGCTACCTGGAAACACCATATATTTT. It codes for CASSLQGLPGNTIYF.